This T cell receptor beta chain originates from a study of T cells in Graves' hyperthyroidism and ophthalmopathy. Study at large: Peripheral blood samples were taken at initial diagnosis, prior to any treatment. Study-wide results and caveats: By a 13 V-J model, ophthalmopathy was set apart from stable hyperthyroidism.

The CDR3 spans 13 residues. V shed 6 bases, J shed 4 bases, and the junction held 4 bases outside the gene matches. CDR1 MNHNS and CDR2 SASEGT come from the germline V gene. Diagnoses were established using clinical symptoms, serum thyroxine and TRAb, thyroid ultrasound and orbital computed tomography. PBMCs stemmed from about 9.7 ml fresh peripheral blood. This clonotype was picked up many times. Its specificity is not known. TCR beta CDR3 regions were amplified from RNA transcripts. The TCR CDR3 was amplified in a first-round RT-PCR using the HTBI primer set. TCRdb redid the calling of the multiplex PCR reads with MiXCR, one entry per CDR3 protein. The repertoire holds fewer than 450,000 distinct CDR3 sequences, with approximately 17% as singletons.

The receptor's source is a man between 18 and 35 years old with Graves' ophthalmopathy. Sequencing input: blood. The chain is built from TRBV6-1 and TRBJ1-1; 8 bases align to TRBD1. For the CDR3, the DNA is TGTGCCAGCAGGGCAACAGGGGGCACTGAAGCTTTCTTT. Its protein is CASRATGGTEAFF.